This T cell receptor (beta chain) was found in a study of cytomegalovirus exposure and HLA in healthy donors. Study-wide background: For the approximately 400 genotyped donors, approximately 82% fell within the Caucasian-associated ancestry cluster.

This CDR3 contains 14 residues. Germline V gene data show CDR1 as SQVTM and CDR2 as ANQGSEA. The V segment lost 7 bases and the J segment 8 bases; nucleotides outside the gene matches: 12. The primer mix had 60 Vbeta and 13 Jbeta primers. Clones were read by immunoSEQ multiplex PCR, and TCRdb kept only the in-frame ones, dropping some. The clone table shows about 200,000 clones, with the ten largest holding about 1.1%. Input material: PBMCs. The clonotype comes from a girl aged 2 to 9 in good health and CMV-seropositive. This chain joins TRBV29-1 and TRBJ2-1; 9 positions match TRBD2. This CDR3 is CSARLAVDFDEQFF. CDR3 nucleotides: TGCAGCGCCAGACTAGCGGTAGACTTCGATGAGCAGTTCTTC.